The T cell receptor beta chain described here comes from a study of early T cells in non-severe SARS-CoV-2 infection. Germline V gives CDR1 SQVTM, CDR2 ANQGSEA. Trimming left V 3 bases short and J 3 bases short, with 12 bases between. The CDR3 loop spans 13 amino acids. Each CDR3 protein is one row after TCRdb ran MiXCR on the 5' RACE reads. The repertoire has 70,000 to 95,000 distinct CDR3 sequences, about 14% of them found once; the top ten carry about 0.58%. The V and J genes are TRBV29-1 and TRBJ2-7, with D unclear. This receptor was obtained from an adult who was a healthcare worker with PCR-confirmed SARS-CoV-2 infection or an uninfected control (not recorded which). Input material: whole blood. CDR3 in DNA: TGCAGCGTTGAGAAGGACCATGGCTACGAGCAGTACGTC. It codes for CSVEKDHGYEQYV.